The 14 T cell receptor beta chains below all came from one sample that was sequenced in a study of blood T cell repertoires in COVID-19. Here immunoSEQ multiplex PCR was the method, and the copy in TCRdb shows in-frame clones only, minus some. The sample includes more than 85,000 clones, more than 70% of them seen just once. What was sequenced was peripheral blood. These receptors originate from a woman of 80 years or more with acute or convalescent COVID-19.

This chain links TRBV2 with TRBJ2-5, with D perhaps TRBD2 (6 bases). The CDR3 spans 14 residues. V lost 4 bases and J 1 base, leaving 10 bases between the germline ends. Germline assignment: CDR1 SNHLY and CDR2 FYNNEI. The CDR3 region has the DNA TGTGCCAGCAGTGCGAATAGCGGCCAAGAGACCCAGTACTTC. Its translation: CASSANSGQETQYF. Full variable domain (outside the CDR3, taken from reference TRBV2 and TRBJ2-5): EPEVTQTPSHQVTQMGQEVILRCVPISNHLYFYWYRQILGQKVEFLVSFYNNEISEKSEIFDDQFSVERPDGSNFTLKIRSTKLEDSAMYFCASSANSGQETQYFGPGTRLLVL.

The chain carries TRBV5-1 and TRBJ2-7; 7 bases match TRBD1. CDR1 and CDR2 from the germline V gene are SGHRS and YFSETQ. The ends lost 1 base at V and 4 bases at J; junction bases unmatched: 11. This CDR3 spans 16 amino acids. In nucleotides, the CDR3 is TGCGCCAGCAGCTTGTTTCGCAACAGGGGTTCTTACGAGCAGTACTTC. This codes for CASSLFRNRGSYEQYF.

The V and J genes are TRBV6-5 and TRBJ1-3; 9 bases map to TRBD1. From germline, CDR1 is MNHEY and CDR2 SVGAGI. The CDR3 is made up of 15 amino acids. Trimming cost V 2 bases and J 3 bases; bases outside gene matches: 2. This CDR3 reads CASSYGQGSGNTIYF. CDR3 DNA: TGTGCCAGCAGTTACGGACAGGGGAGTGGAAACACCATATATTTT.

V usage is TRBV7-8 and J usage is TRBJ2-1; D is undetermined. The V and J ends lost 5 bases and 2 bases respectively, with 13 bases between them. The CDR3 runs 15 residues. Germline CDR1 and CDR2: SGHVS and FQNEAQ. CDR3 residues: CASSRARLTYNEQFF. The CDR3 nucleotides read TGTGCCAGCAGCCGGGCCAGGCTCACCTACAATGAGCAGTTCTTC.

V and J are TRBV7-2 and TRBJ1-1; tentative D call: TRBD1 (5 bases). The CDR3 extends over 14 amino acids. Germline assignment: CDR1 SGHTA and CDR2 FQGNSA. Trimming removed 2 bases at V and 5 bases at J, with 12 bases between. For the CDR3, the DNA is TGTGCCAGCAGCTTACTCGGGGGTATAACTGAAGCTTTCTTT. This codes for CASSLLGGITEAFF.

The chain links TRBV5-8 to TRBJ2-3; perhaps TRBD1 as D (6 bases). Looked up from germline, CDR1 is SGHTS and CDR2 is YDEGEE. The ends were cut back, 2 bases at V and 1 base at J, with 11 bases in the middle. This CDR3 has 15 amino acids. CDR3 protein: CASSFMGAGTDTQYF. Written as DNA, the CDR3 is TGTGCCAGCAGCTTTATGGGGGCGGGCACAGATACGCAGTATTTT.

The genes are TRBV5-1 and TRBJ1-1; unclear D gene. Looked up from germline, CDR1 is SGHRS and CDR2 is YFSETQ. Deletions cut 0 bases from V and 1 base from J, with 7 bases between. The CDR3 runs to 14 residues. The CDR3 nucleotides are TGCGCCAGCAGCTTGGTAGGGAGGAACACTGAAGCTTTCTTT. Residues: CASSLVGRNTEAFF.

The genes are TRBV7-2 and TRBJ2-5; maybe TRBD2 (6 bases). This CDR3 is 13 amino acids long. V lost 5 bases and J lost 2, with 9 bases in between. Looked up from germline, CDR1 is SGHTA and CDR2 is FQGNSA. CDR3 sequence: CASSREFQETQYF. The CDR3 DNA sequence: TGTGCCAGCAGCCGGGAGTTTCAAGAGACCCAGTACTTC. Supplemented by reference TRBV7-2 and TRBJ2-5, the full variable domain reads GAGVSQSPSNKVTEKGKDVELRCDPISGHTALYWYRQSLGQGLEFLIYFQGNSAPDKSGLPSDRFSAERTGGSVSTLTIQRTQQEDSAVYLCASSREFQETQYFGPGTRLLVL.

The chain recombines TRBV11-2 with TRBJ1-5; 8 nucleotides agree with TRBD1. In germline, CDR1 is SGHAT, CDR2 FQNNGV. Trimming removed 2 bases from V and 5 bases from J; junction bases left unmatched: 5. The CDR3 contains 15 residues. CDR3 amino acids: CASSLQGQVYQPQHF. In DNA form, the CDR3 reads TGTGCCAGCAGCTTACAGGGACAGGTCTATCAGCCCCAGCATTTT.

The V gene is TRBV7-2, the J gene TRBJ2-2; 7 bases align to TRBD1. The CDR3 is made up of 15 amino acids. Trimming cost V 5 bases and J 0 bases; bases outside gene matches: 3. CDR1 is SGHTA, CDR2 FQGNSA, per germline. As DNA, the CDR3 is TGTGCCAGCAGCCCTACAGGGGCGAACACCGGGGAGCTGTTTTTT. This translates into CASSPTGANTGELFF.

The chain recombines TRBV30 with TRBJ1-2, with 9 bases fitting TRBD1. CDR1 is GTSNPN and CDR2 is SVGIG in the germline V gene (reference sequence). This CDR3 is 15 amino acids long. The ends lost 2 bases at V and 3 bases at J; junction bases unmatched: 7. In DNA form, the CDR3 reads TGTGCCTGGAGTCATACACAGGGGGCGTACTATGGCTACACCTTC. Protein sequence: CAWSHTQGAYYGYTF.

The V call is TRBV7-9, the J call TRBJ1-2; D remains unclear. Germline loops: CDR1 SEHNR, CDR2 FQNEAQ (reference sequence). Trimming shortened V by 5 bases and J by 7 bases, and 11 bases separated the two germline ends. This CDR3 is built from 12 residues. The CDR3 region is CASSQEVSGYTF. The CDR3 coding sequence is TGTGCCAGCAGCCAGGAAGTATCTGGCTACACCTTC.

This clone was seen only once. The CDR3 ends on some other residue instead of the conserved phenylalanine or tryptophan, so this is likely a read error. The DNA is omitted, as the CDR3 cannot be located on it reliably, and the CDR3 follows TCRdb's listing. The rearrangement joins TRBV30 to TRBJ1-2. 8 amino acids form the CDR3, both terminal residues included. Germline V gene lookup returns CDR1 GTSNPN and CDR2 SVGIG (reference sequence). The CDR3 loop reads CAWTTILV.

This clone appeared once. V is TRBV11-2 and J is TRBJ2-3, with 7 nucleotides matching TRBD1. The CDR3 loop spans 16 amino acids. CDR1 and CDR2 from the germline V gene are SGHAT and FQNNGV. V lost 5 bases, J lost 0 bases, and 8 bases stayed unmatched. The chain's CDR3 is CASSRFGQASTDTQYF. CDR3 bases: TGTGCCAGCAGCCGATTTGGACAGGCTAGCACAGATACGCAGTATTTT.